A single sample is the source of the 25 T cell receptor beta chains below, sequenced in a study of blood T cell repertoires in COVID-19. Data came from immunoSEQ multiplex PCR; TCRdb stores just in-frame clones and leaves some out. The sample has 280,000 or so clones, just under 90% seen once. The sample taken for sequencing was PBMCs or T cells enriched from blood (not recorded which). These receptors all stem from a woman aged 50 to 60 who had been exposed to COVID-19.

The V call is TRBV21-1, the J call TRBJ2-7; TRBD1 was called by the table and not checked on the DNA. TRBV21-1 is a pseudogene locus. This CDR3 has 20 residues. CDR3: CASSNSFFWDSGWASYEQYF. The CDR3 coding sequence is TGTGCCAGCAGCAATAGCTTCTTCTGGGACAGCGGATGGGCCTCCTACGAGCAGTACTTC.

The rearrangement links TRBV25-1 to TRBJ1-2; 7 positions match TRBD1. This CDR3 contains 16 residues. Germline-derived CDR1 and CDR2 are MGHDK and SYGVNS. With V trimmed by 6 bases and J by 4 bases, 14 bases remained unmatched. DNA of the CDR3: TGTGCCAGCAGGGCGCGCGGGCAGGGGGTGGTCTATGGCTACACCTTC. Its protein product is CASRARGQGVVYGYTF.

The J gene is TRBJ1-6, the V gene TRBV2, with D uncertain. CDR1 is SNHLY and CDR2 is FYNNEI in the germline V gene. V dropped 6 bases and J dropped 0 bases, with 3 bases sitting between them. CDR3 length equals 13 residues. For the CDR3, the DNA is TGTGCCAGCAGCTCCTCCTATAATTCACCCCTCCACTTT. Its protein product is CASSSSYNSPLHF.

There are a few counts of this clone. The rearrangement uses TRBV21-1 and TRBJ1-6. TRBV21-1 is annotated as a pseudogene. The CDR3 spans 20 residues. The CDR3 spells CASSKALIRGGQNPNSPLHF. DNA of the CDR3: TGTGCCAGCAGCAAAGCGCTGATTAGGGGGGGCCAAAACCCTAATTCACCCCTCCACTTT.

The chain employs TRBV12-3 or TRBV12-4 and TRBJ2-3; 9 positions agree with TRBD2. V gave up 10 bases and J gave up 5 bases; unmatched junction bases: 7. CDR3 length: 13 amino acids. The chain's CDR3 is CANSGGTQDTQYF. DNA of the CDR3: TGTGCCAACAGCGGGGGGACACAAGATACGCAGTATTTT.

Points on this clone: The junction differs from germline at one of its ends, possibly a read error. The chain couples TRBV7-7 to TRBJ2-3; a possible D gene is TRBD1 (5 bases). Germline CDR1 reads SSHAT; CDR2 reads FNYEAQ (reference sequence). CDR3 size: 13 residues. DNA for the CDR3: TGTGCTAGCAGCCCCTCAGGGTGGGATACGCAGTATTTT. It is translated as CASSPSGWDTQYF. The whole variable domain, remainder taken from reference TRBV7-7 and TRBJ2-3, is GAGVSQSPRYKVTKRGQDVTLRCDPISSHATLYWYQQALGQGPEFLTYFNYEAQPDKSGLPSDRFSAERPEGSISTLTIQRTEQRDSAMYRCASSPSGWDTQYFGPGTRLTVL.

The chain joins TRBV6-5 to TRBJ1-6, with 8 bases matching TRBD1. Trimming took 5 bases from V and 7 from J; bases not matched to a gene: 4. The CDR3 totals 14 residues. The V gene's germline CDR1 is MNHEY and CDR2 SVGAGI. The CDR3 loop is CASSPTGGNSPLHF. DNA for the CDR3: TGTGCCAGCAGTCCTACAGGGGGGAATTCACCCCTCCACTTT.

The chain is built from TRBV3-1 (or the pseudogene TRBV3-2) and TRBJ1-2, with D perhaps TRBD1 (5 bases). The CDR3 extends over 13 amino acids. Trimming pared 4 bases from V and 4 bases from J, leaving 10 bases between. Germline CDR1 LGHDT, CDR2 YNNKEL (reference sequence). DNA of the CDR3: TGTGCCAGCAGCCGACAGCAGCTCTATGGCTACACCTTC. Translation gives CASSRQQLYGYTF.

This chain uses TRBV13 with TRBJ2-5, with 11 bases that match TRBD2. Per the germline V gene, CDR1 is PRHDT and CDR2 is FYEKMQ (reference sequence). The CDR3 is made up of 16 amino acids. Trimming at V came to 5 bases and at J to 5 bases, leaving 10 bases not matched to a gene. The CDR3 DNA reads TGTGCCAGCAGCGAACTACTAGCGGGGGATGGGGAGACCCAGTACTTC. This codes for CASSELLAGDGETQYF.

The V call is TRBV19, the J call TRBJ1-1; perhaps TRBD1 as D (5 bases). Per the germline V gene, CDR1 is LNHDA and CDR2 is SQIVND (reference sequence). The CDR3 covers 15 residues. Trimming took 6 bases from V and 5 from J, leaving 19 bases between them. The CDR3 protein is CASSPPAGRGTEAFF. For the CDR3, the DNA is TGTGCCAGTAGCCCACCCGCGGGACGAGGGACTGAAGCTTTCTTT.

On this clone itself: In the same sample, other DNA sequences code for this CDR3. The J gene is TRBJ2-5, the V gene TRBV28, with 8 positions matching TRBD2. The junction had 5 bases not matched to a gene; V was cut back by 3 bases and J by 5 bases. Germline lookup yields CDR1 MDHEN and CDR2 SYDVKM. The CDR3 has 14 residues. The CDR3 is CASSFGGVAETQYF. The CDR3 nucleotides read TGTGCCAGCAGTTTCGGGGGGGTAGCGGAGACCCAGTACTTC.

This chain connects TRBV10-3 to TRBJ1-1; maybe TRBD1 (6 bases). Trimming cost V 7 bases and J 1 base, with 10 bases left between them. CDR1 and CDR2 (germline): ENHRY, SYGVKD. The CDR3 length is 13 residues. The CDR3 nucleotides are TGTGCCATCACCAGGGGAGCGAACACTGAAGCTTTCTTT. Its translation: CAITRGANTEAFF.

The rearrangement links TRBV5-1 to TRBJ2-3, with 13 bases aligning to TRBD2. V shed 5 bases and J 5 bases; nucleotides not matched to a gene: 8. The length of the CDR3 is 16 residues. The germline gives CDR1 SGHRS, CDR2 YFSETQ. CDR3 nucleotide sequence: TGCGCCAGCAGTCCGGGGACTAGCGGGGTAAAAGATACGCAGTATTTT. Translating it yields CASSPGTSGVKDTQYF.

The chain is built from TRBV19 and TRBJ2-7, with D tentatively TRBD2 (6 bases). The V end was cut by 6 bases, the J end by 2 bases, with 8 bases between. Germline CDR1 is LNHDA and CDR2 is SQIVND (reference sequence). This CDR3 contains 12 residues. The CDR3 reads CASSPGAYEQYF. In DNA form, the CDR3 reads TGTGCCAGTAGCCCGGGAGCCTACGAGCAGTACTTC.

This sequence joins TRBV28 and TRBJ1-5; TRBD1 might be the D (5 bases). The CDR3 length is 15 residues. Germline V gives CDR1 MDHEN, CDR2 SYDVKM. Trimming stripped 3 bases from V and 6 bases from J, with 15 bases between. The CDR3: CASSFRLPGGQPQHF. Written as DNA, the CDR3 is TGTGCCAGCAGTTTTCGCCTCCCCGGGGGTCAGCCCCAGCATTTT.

This clone was found once. V is TRBV10-3 and J is TRBJ2-5; 7 bases fit TRBD1. Trimming cost V 4 bases and J 1 base; bases outside gene matches: 3. Germline CDR1 ENHRY, CDR2 SYGVKD. The CDR3 is 14 residues long. Here the CDR3 reads CAISGTGGQETQYF. CDR3 bases: TGTGCCATCAGTGGGACAGGCGGCCAAGAGACCCAGTACTTC.

The V gene is TRBV7-8, the J gene TRBJ2-3; D unclear. This CDR3 contains 15 residues. The germline V and J ends were trimmed by 5 bases and 1 base, with 13 bases remaining between them. Germline CDR1 reads SGHVS; CDR2 reads FQNEAQ. The CDR3 reads CASSRGPQGTDTQYF. DNA of the CDR3: TGTGCCAGCAGCCGAGGACCTCAGGGCACAGATACGCAGTATTTT.

The gene calls are TRBV19 and TRBJ2-2; 8 bases are shared with TRBD1. The CDR3 spans 17 residues. Germline trimming cut 5 bases from V and 7 bases from J; bases unmatched to any gene: 15. From germline, CDR1 is LNHDA and CDR2 SQIVND (reference sequence). CDR3 nucleotide sequence: TGTGCCAGTAGTTCAATAAGGACAGGGAAGAACGTCGGGGAGCTGTTTTTT. It is translated as CASSSIRTGKNVGELFF.

The chain joins TRBV5-6 to TRBJ1-2, with a weak D call TRBD1 (6 bases). The V end was cut by 4 bases, the J end by 3 bases, with 19 bases between. CDR3 size: 16 residues. Per the germline V gene, CDR1 is SGHDT and CDR2 is YYEEEE. The CDR3 loop reads CASSPDRGRGHYGYTF. The CDR3, as DNA: TGTGCCAGCAGCCCCGATAGGGGGAGAGGGCACTATGGCTACACCTTC.

The chain is built from TRBV5-4 and TRBJ1-2; a possible D gene is TRBD1 (5 bases). The CDR3 covers 15 residues. V lost 0 bases and J 8 bases, leaving 17 bases between the germline ends. Germline V gives CDR1 SGHNT, CDR2 YYREEE (reference sequence). CDR3 nucleotide sequence: TGTGCCAGCAGCTTGGAACTCGAGACAGCCTCAGGCTACACCTTC. It is translated as CASSLELETASGYTF.

CDR3 sequence: CASRTSGGSETQYF. Here the CDR3 DNA reads TGTGCCAGCCGGACTAGCGGGGGCTCGGAGACCCAGTACTTC. The chain is built from TRBV6-5 and TRBJ2-5; 13 bases line up with TRBD2. Germline lookup yields CDR1 MNHEY and CDR2 SVGAGI. This CDR3 has 14 amino acids. V shed 8 bases and J 5 bases; nucleotides not matched to a gene: 5.

The chain carries TRBV30 and TRBJ1-2; D is perhaps TRBD1 (5 bases). The V gene's germline CDR1 is GTSNPN and CDR2 SVGIG (reference sequence). Trimming pared 7 bases from V and 8 bases from J, leaving 17 bases between. CDR3 length equals 12 residues. The CDR3 protein is CASQGTGRGYTF. Here the CDR3 DNA reads TGTGCCTCCCAAGGGACTGGAAGAGGCTACACCTTC.

This clone was seen once. The rearrangement uses TRBV5-1 and TRBJ2-5; TRBD2 might be the D (5 bases). The germline V gene has CDR1 SGHRS and CDR2 YFSETQ. With 4 bases removed from V and 0 bases from J, the gap between germline ends came to 7 bases. The CDR3 consists of 13 residues. Written as DNA, the CDR3 is TGCGCCAGCAGCACGGGGTACCAAGAGACCCAGTACTTC. Residues: CASSTGYQETQYF.

V and J are TRBV29-1 and TRBJ2-2; 7 positions agree with TRBD1. From germline, CDR1 is SQVTM and CDR2 ANQGSEA. Trimming took 5 bases from V and 1 from J; bases not matched to a gene: 7. This CDR3 spans 15 amino acids. The CDR3 sequence is CSVRQGVGNTGELFF. The CDR3 DNA is TGCAGCGTTCGACAGGGCGTCGGGAACACCGGGGAGCTGTTTTTT.

The rearrangement joins TRBV5-4 to TRBJ2-2, with D perhaps matching TRBD2 (5 bases). Trimming pared 4 bases from V and 1 base from J, leaving 14 bases between. The germline gives CDR1 SGHNT, CDR2 YYREEE (reference sequence). This CDR3 region has 16 residues. DNA for the CDR3: TGTGCCAGCAGCACTTTACTGGCGGGGAACACCGGGGAGCTGTTTTTT. Encoded protein: CASSTLLAGNTGELFF.